Listed below are T cell receptor beta chains from one sample, sequenced in a study of blood T cell repertoires in COVID-19. Sequencing was performed with immunoSEQ multiplex PCR; in TCRdb, only in-frame clones are kept and a portion is missing. The sample consists of about 210,000 clones, 80% to 90% of them appearing once. The specimen was peripheral blood. These receptor sequences come from a woman aged 40 to 55 with active or convalescent COVID-19. CDR3s include the opening cysteine and the closing phenylalanine or tryptophan. A D gene is named only where the DNA matches it firmly. Only some rows state a clone size, as once, few, many or a class for expanded clones.

.	TRBV5-1	TRBJ1-5	.	CASSLDPGGNQPQHF	TGCGCCAGCAGCTTGGACCCGGGGGGTAATCAGCCCCAGCATTTT
TRBD1	TRBV6-2/TRBV6-3	TRBJ1-2	.	CASSYSTGHSYGYTF	TGTGCCAGCAGTTACTCGACAGGGCATAGCTATGGCTACACCTTC
.	TRBV10-2	TRBJ1-2	.	CASSDGQKYGYTF	TGCGCCAGCAGTGATGGACAGAAGTATGGCTACACCTTC
.	TRBV25-1	TRBJ1-2	.	CASRTGGGYTF	TGTGCCAGCAGGACCGGGGGAGGCTACACCTTC
.	TRBV19	TRBJ1-5	few	CASSMQGRAYSNQPQHF	TGTGCCAGTAGTATGCAGGGCAGAGCTTATAGCAATCAGCCCCAGCATTTT
.	TRBV7-9	TRBJ1-6	.	CASSSAGSSYNSPLHF	TGTGCCAGCAGCTCCGCGGGGAGCTCCTATAATTCACCCCTCCACTTT
.	TRBV7-9	TRBJ2-5	.	CASSQQGRGFVETQYF	TGTGCCAGCAGTCAACAGGGTAGGGGTTTCGTAGAGACCCAGTACTTC
.	TRBV6-5	TRBJ1-1	.	CASRGGSTEAFF	TGTGCCAGCCGGGGAGGTAGCACTGAAGCTTTCTTT
.	TRBV28	TRBJ2-4	.	CASSLTGGVWNIQYF	TGTGCCAGCAGTTTAACAGGGGGGGTTTGGAACATTCAGTACTTC
TRBD1	TRBV4-2	TRBJ2-7	few	CASSQATGTGAYEQYF	TGTGCCAGCAGCCAAGCGACCGGGACAGGGGCCTACGAGCAGTACTTC
TRBD1	TRBV30	TRBJ2-1	.	CAWTLGDSYNEQFF	TGTGCCTGGACCCTGGGGGACAGTTACAATGAGCAGTTCTTC
.	TRBV7-8	TRBJ2-7	.	CASSLARRSDYEQYF	TGTGCCAGCAGCTTAGCGCGGCGTTCCGACTACGAGCAGTACTTC
TRBD1	TRBV7-9	TRBJ1-2	few	CASSPGDRSNYGYTF	TGTGCCAGCAGCCCCGGGGACAGGTCTAACTATGGCTACACCTTC
TRBD2	TRBV24-1	TRBJ2-1	.	CATSDILAGGNNEQFF	TGTGCCACCAGTGATATACTAGCGGGAGGGAACAATGAGCAGTTCTTC
.	TRBV4-3	TRBJ1-2	.	CASSQDKGGLGYTF	TGCGCCAGCAGCCAAGATAAGGGAGGTCTTGGCTACACCTTC
.	TRBV5-4	TRBJ1-2	.	CASSLTGFGYTF	TGTGCCAGCAGCTTGACTGGTTTTGGCTACACCTTC
TRBD1	TRBV19	TRBJ2-7	.	CASSQLPGGLESVYEQYF	TGTGCCAGTAGTCAGTTACCAGGGGGATTGGAGTCTGTCTACGAGCAGTACTTC
.	TRBV28	TRBJ1-5	.	CASSPQGRLFHQPQHF	TGTGCCAGCAGTCCACAGGGTAGGTTGTTTCATCAGCCCCAGCATTTT
.	TRBV7-2	TRBJ1-3	.	CASSLEGAHSGNTIYF	TGTGCCAGCAGCTTAGAAGGGGCACACTCTGGAAACACCATATATTTT
TRBD1	TRBV5-4	TRBJ1-2	.	CASSWPSRQGPNYGYTF	TGTGCCAGCAGCTGGCCCAGTCGACAGGGTCCTAACTATGGCTACACCTTC
TRBD1	TRBV11-3	TRBJ1-1	.	CASSGRQGPVAEAFF	TGTGCCAGCAGCGGGCGACAGGGGCCTGTCGCTGAAGCTTTCTTT
.	TRBV4-2	TRBJ1-1	.	CASSQDGGPDTEAFF	TGTGCCAGCAGCCAAGACGGGGGGCCGGACACTGAAGCTTTCTTT
.	TRBV12-5	TRBJ1-1	.	CASGSDKAGTLNTEAFF	TGTGCTAGTGGTTCAGATAAAGCGGGGACGCTGAACACTGAAGCTTTCTTT
.	TRBV7-2	TRBJ1-1	.	CASSLATGRTEAFF	TGTGCCAGCAGCTTAGCTACGGGGAGAACTGAAGCTTTCTTT
.	TRBV6-6	TRBJ2-2	once	CAGRPNTGELFF	TGTGCGGGGCGGCCCAACACCGGGGAGCTGTTTTTT
.	TRBV7-2	TRBJ1-5	.	CASSLLVTTDMGQPQHF	TGTGCCAGCAGCTTACTGGTCACGACAGACATGGGCCAGCCCCAGCATTTT
.	TRBV6-6	TRBJ2-5	.	CATKWAGDQETQYF	TGTGCCACTAAATGGGCAGGGGACCAAGAGACCCAGTACTTC
TRBD2	TRBV20-1	TRBJ2-1	.	CSASGADSAGVIHNEQFF	TGCAGTGCTAGTGGGGCCGACTCAGCGGGAGTAATTCACAATGAGCAGTTCTTC
.	TRBV5-1	TRBJ1-4	.	CASSLVGEGEKLFF	TGCGCCAGCAGCTTGGTGGGGGAGGGTGAAAAACTGTTTTTT
TRBD2	TRBV7-3	TRBJ2-6	.	CASSRSSGRTSGANVLTF	TGTGCCAGCAGCCGCTCTAGCGGGAGGACTTCCGGGGCCAACGTCCTGACTTTC
.	TRBV7-6	TRBJ2-7	.	CASSSMSGEQYF	TGTGCCAGCAGCTCCATGTCCGGCGAGCAGTACTTC
TRBD2	TRBV2	TRBJ2-3	.	CASSMTSGGGTDTQYF	TGTGCCAGCAGTATGACTAGCGGGGGGGGCACAGATACGCAGTATTTT
.	TRBV28	TRBJ1-6	.	CANQQQGGNSPLHF	TGTGCCAACCAACAGCAGGGAGGAAATTCACCCCTCCACTTT
.	TRBV14	TRBJ2-3	.	CASSQSLSTDTQYF	TGTGCCAGCAGCCAAAGCCTTAGCACAGATACGCAGTATTTT
.	TRBV19	TRBJ1-5	.	CASTQEPFSNQPQHF	TGTGCCAGTACTCAAGAGCCATTTAGCAATCAGCCCCAGCATTTT